Each of the 12 T cell receptor beta chains below was sequenced from the same sample in a study of shared clonotypes between healthy human individuals. Clones were sequenced by immunoSEQ multiplex PCR, and TCRdb holds only the in-frame ones, with some missing. Of some 530,000 clones listed, about 85% are singletons. Source material: PBMCs. The receptors here all came from a woman between 35 and 50 years old in good health. Some clones in this sample may be carry-over from other donors' samples.

The chain carries TRBV7-9 and TRBJ2-1; 7 nucleotides agree with TRBD2. V lost 2 bases to trimming and J lost 6 bases; unmatched junction nucleotides: 4. The germline V gene encodes CDR1 SEHNR and CDR2 FQNEAQ (reference sequence). The CDR3 runs 14 residues. The CDR3 sequence is CASSLRGSINEQFF. The CDR3, as DNA: TGTGCCAGCAGCTTACGCGGGAGCATCAATGAGCAGTTCTTC.

The chain recombines TRBV5-1 with TRBJ2-1, with 8 bases fitting TRBD2. This CDR3 has 14 residues. V shed 4 bases, J shed 3 bases, and the junction held 3 bases outside the gene matches. Germline V gene lookup returns CDR1 SGHRS and CDR2 YFSETQ. CDR3 coding DNA: TGCGCCAGCAGCCAGGGACTAGACTACAATGAGCAGTTCTTC. Amino acid sequence: CASSQGLDYNEQFF.

The chain uses TRBV29-1 and TRBJ2-1; 14 bases match TRBD2. The trim removed 5 bases at V and 3 bases at J, leaving 6 bases unmatched. The CDR3 length is 16 residues. Germline V CDR1 and CDR2: SQVTM, ANQGSEA. DNA of the CDR3: TGCAGCGTTACCGGACTAGCGGGAGGCTACTACAATGAGCAGTTCTTC. Its translation is CSVTGLAGGYYNEQFF.

As concerns this clone: A far larger clone is just one base off, so this is likely a read error. This sample includes further DNA sequences coding for the same CDR3. The chain combines TRBV27 with TRBJ2-7, with D uncertain. This CDR3 is 14 amino acids long. Germline CDR1 is MNHEY and CDR2 is SMNVEV (reference sequence). The CDR3 bases are TGTGCCAGTAGTTTAAGGCAGGCATCGATCGAGCAGTACTTC. Its protein product is CASSLRQASIEQYF.

Comments on this clone: Since no conserved phenylalanine or tryptophan closes the CDR3, a read error is the likely cause. V is TRBV5-1 and J is TRBJ1-2; D call uncertain. Germline V gives CDR1 SGHRS, CDR2 YFSETQ. The CDR3 runs 13 residues. The CDR3 is CAISLASEDGYTS. CDR3 DNA sequence: TGCGCCATCAGCTTGGCGTCAGAAGATGGCTACACCTCC.

The chain links TRBV7-2 to TRBJ2-5, with unresolved D. V was cut by 2 bases and J by 7 bases, with 8 bases left in between. The CDR3 consists of 12 residues. Germline-derived CDR1 and CDR2 are SGHTA and FQGNSA. CDR3 amino acids: CASSLTPGTQYF. The CDR3 DNA reads as TGTGCCAGCAGCTTAACTCCCGGGACCCAGTACTTC.

V is TRBV14 and J is TRBJ2-5; D unresolved. Germline assignment: CDR1 SGHDN and CDR2 FVKESK. This CDR3 contains 13 residues. Trimming took 1 base from V and 1 from J, leaving 4 bases between them. The CDR3 reads CASSQVSQETQYF. The CDR3 coding sequence is TGTGCCAGCAGCCAAGTATCCCAAGAGACCCAGTACTTC.

The chain combines TRBV19 with TRBJ1-1; D not certain. The V end was cut by 5 bases, the J end by 1 base, with 8 bases between. CDR3 size: 13 residues. Germline V gene lookup returns CDR1 LNHDA and CDR2 SQIVND (reference sequence). In nucleotides, the CDR3 is TGTGCCAGTAGTCCCCACCAGAACACTGAAGCTTTCTTT. Residues: CASSPHQNTEAFF.

The V call is TRBV27, the J call TRBJ2-1; TRBD2 aligns across 9 bases. The CDR3 sequence is 15 residues long. The V and J ends lost 5 bases and 6 bases, in that order; junction bases with no gene match: 8. Germline values: CDR1 MNHEY, CDR2 SMNVEV (reference sequence). The CDR3 loop reads CASSLDDSGGNEQFF. DNA for the CDR3: TGTGCCAGCAGTCTGGACGATAGCGGGGGCAATGAGCAGTTCTTC.

This chain uses TRBV7-6 with TRBJ2-7; no definite D call. V lost 1 base and J lost 5, with 12 bases in between. CDR1 is SGHVS, CDR2 FNYEAQ, per germline. This CDR3 has 14 amino acids. Written as DNA, the CDR3 is TGTGCCAGCAGCTTAGATGCGGTCAGCCACGAGCAGTACTTC. Protein: CASSLDAVSHEQYF.

The chain is built from TRBV9 and TRBJ2-7, with 10 positions matching TRBD2. V trimming: 3 bases; J trimming: 5 bases; junction bases outside the gene matches: 5. Germline V gene data show CDR1 as SGDLS and CDR2 as YYNGEE. This CDR3 contains 14 residues. The CDR3 loop reads CASSDASGSDEQYF. The CDR3 nucleotides are TGTGCCAGCAGCGACGCTAGCGGGAGCGACGAGCAGTACTTC. Filled out from reference TRBV9 and TRBJ2-7, the complete variable domain reads DSGVTQTPKHLITATGQRVTLRCSPRSGDLSVYWYQQSLDQGLQFLIQYYNGEERAKGNILERFSAQQFPDLHSELNLSSLELGDSALYFCASSDASGSDEQYFGPGTRLTVT.

Remarks on this clone: As the CDR3 is not closed by the conserved phenylalanine or tryptophan, this likely results from a read error. This rearrangement joins TRBV29-1 to TRBJ1-3; D is perhaps TRBD1 (6 bases). The germline CDR1 and CDR2 sequences are SQVTM and ANQGSEA. The CDR3 runs to 14 residues. Deletions cut 7 bases from V and 3 bases from J, with 16 bases between. The CDR3 spells CSASTGCSGNTIYS. Written as DNA, the CDR3 is TGCAGCGCCTCAACAGGGTGCAGTGGAAACACCATATATTCT.